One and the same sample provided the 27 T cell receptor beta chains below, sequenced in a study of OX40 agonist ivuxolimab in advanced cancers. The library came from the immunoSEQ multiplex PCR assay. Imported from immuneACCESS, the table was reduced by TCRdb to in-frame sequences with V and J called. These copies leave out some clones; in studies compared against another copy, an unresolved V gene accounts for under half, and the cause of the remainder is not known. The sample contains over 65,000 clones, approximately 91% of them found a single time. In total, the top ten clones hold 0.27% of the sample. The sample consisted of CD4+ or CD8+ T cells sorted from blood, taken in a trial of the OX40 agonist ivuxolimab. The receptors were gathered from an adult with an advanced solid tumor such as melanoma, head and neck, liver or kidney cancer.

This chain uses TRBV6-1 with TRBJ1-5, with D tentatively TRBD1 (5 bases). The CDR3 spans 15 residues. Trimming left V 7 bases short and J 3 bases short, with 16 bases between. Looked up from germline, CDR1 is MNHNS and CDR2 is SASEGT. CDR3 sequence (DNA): TGTGCCAGCAAAGAAGGCGGGACCGTCAATCAGCCCCAGCATTTT. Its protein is CASKEGGTVNQPQHF.

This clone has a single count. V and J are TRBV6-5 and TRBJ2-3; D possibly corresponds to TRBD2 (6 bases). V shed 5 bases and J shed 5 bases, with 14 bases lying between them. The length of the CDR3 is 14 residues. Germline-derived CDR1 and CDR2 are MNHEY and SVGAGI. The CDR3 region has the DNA TGTGCCAGCAGTAGCCGCGGGGTGCGAGATACGCAGTATTTT. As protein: CASSSRGVRDTQYF.

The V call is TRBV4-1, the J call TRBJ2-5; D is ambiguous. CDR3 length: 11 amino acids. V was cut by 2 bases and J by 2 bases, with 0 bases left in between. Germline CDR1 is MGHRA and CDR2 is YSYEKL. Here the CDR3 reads CASSQQETQYF. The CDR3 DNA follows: TGCGCCAGCAGCCAACAAGAGACCCAGTACTTC.

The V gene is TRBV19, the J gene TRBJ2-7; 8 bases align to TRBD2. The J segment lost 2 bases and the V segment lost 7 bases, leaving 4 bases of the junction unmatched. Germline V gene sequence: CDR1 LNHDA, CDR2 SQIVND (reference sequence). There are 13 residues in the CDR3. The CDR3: CASMGLGPYEQYF. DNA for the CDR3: TGTGCCAGTATGGGACTAGGTCCCTACGAGCAGTACTTC.

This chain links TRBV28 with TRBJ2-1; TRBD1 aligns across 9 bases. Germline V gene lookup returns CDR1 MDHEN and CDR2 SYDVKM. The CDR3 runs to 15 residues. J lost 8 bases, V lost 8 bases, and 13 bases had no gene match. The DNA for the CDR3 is TGTGCCAGCTCCCGGCCGGGACAGGGTGGGGATGAGCAGTTCTTC. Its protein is CASSRPGQGGDEQFF.

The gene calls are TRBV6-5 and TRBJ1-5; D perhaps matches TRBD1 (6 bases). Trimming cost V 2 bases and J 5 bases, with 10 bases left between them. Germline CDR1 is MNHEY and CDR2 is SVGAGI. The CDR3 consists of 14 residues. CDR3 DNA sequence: TGTGCCAGCAGTTACGGGGGGCAGGATCAGCCCCAGCATTTT. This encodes CASSYGGQDQPQHF.

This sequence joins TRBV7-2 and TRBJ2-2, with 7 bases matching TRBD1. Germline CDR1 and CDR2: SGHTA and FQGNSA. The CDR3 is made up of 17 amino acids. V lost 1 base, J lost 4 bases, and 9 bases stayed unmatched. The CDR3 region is CASSLVRITGVTGELFF. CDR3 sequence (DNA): TGTGCCAGCAGCTTAGTACGAATTACAGGGGTCACCGGGGAGCTGTTTTTT.

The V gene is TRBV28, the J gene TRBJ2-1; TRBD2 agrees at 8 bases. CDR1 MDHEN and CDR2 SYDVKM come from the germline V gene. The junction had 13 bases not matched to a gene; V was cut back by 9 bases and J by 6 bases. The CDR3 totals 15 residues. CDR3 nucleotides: TGTGCCAGTAAAAAAGCCGGGACTAGGATCAATGAGCAGTTCTTC. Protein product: CASKKAGTRINEQFF.

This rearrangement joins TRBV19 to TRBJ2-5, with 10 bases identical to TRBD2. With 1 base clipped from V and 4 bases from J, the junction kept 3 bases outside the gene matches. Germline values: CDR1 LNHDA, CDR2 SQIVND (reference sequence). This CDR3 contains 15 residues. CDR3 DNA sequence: TGTGCCAGTAGTATAGGGCTAGCGGGAGTAGAGACCCAGTACTTC. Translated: CASSIGLAGVETQYF.

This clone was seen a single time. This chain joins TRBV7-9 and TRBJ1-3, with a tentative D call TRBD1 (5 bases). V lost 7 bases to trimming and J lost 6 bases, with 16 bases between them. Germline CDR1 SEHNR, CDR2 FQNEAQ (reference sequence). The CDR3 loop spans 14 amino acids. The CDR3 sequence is CASTNEGRANTIYF. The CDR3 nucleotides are TGTGCCAGCACCAACGAGGGCAGGGCAAACACCATATATTTT.

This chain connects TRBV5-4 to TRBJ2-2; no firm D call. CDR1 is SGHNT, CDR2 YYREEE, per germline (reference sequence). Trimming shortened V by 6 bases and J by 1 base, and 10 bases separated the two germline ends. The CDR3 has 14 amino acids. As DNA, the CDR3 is TGTGCCAGCACGGGTCCGGGGAACACCGGGGAGCTGTTTTTT. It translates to CASTGPGNTGELFF.

DNA of the CDR3: TGTGCCAGCAGCCCATCAGGGGGGGGCTACAATGAGCAGTTCTTC. It yields the protein CASSPSGGGYNEQFF. The V and J genes are TRBV28 and TRBJ2-1; D possibly uses TRBD1 or TRBD2 (7 bases each). This CDR3 has 15 amino acids. CDR1 and CDR2 (germline): MDHEN, SYDVKM. Trimming shortened V by 6 bases and J by 3 bases, and 15 bases separated the two germline ends.

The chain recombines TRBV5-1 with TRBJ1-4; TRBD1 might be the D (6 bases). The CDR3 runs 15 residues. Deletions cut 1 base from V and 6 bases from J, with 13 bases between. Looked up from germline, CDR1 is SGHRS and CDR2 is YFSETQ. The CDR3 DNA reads TGCGCCAGCAGCTTGTCTTGGGGGGCGGATGAAAAACTGTTTTTT. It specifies CASSLSWGADEKLFF.

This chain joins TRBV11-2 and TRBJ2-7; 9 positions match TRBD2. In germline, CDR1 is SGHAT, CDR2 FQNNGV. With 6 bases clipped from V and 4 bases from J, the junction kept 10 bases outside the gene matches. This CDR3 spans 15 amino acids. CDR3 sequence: CASRPPGTSYYEQYF. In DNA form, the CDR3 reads TGTGCCAGCAGACCCCCGGGGACTAGCTATTACGAGCAGTACTTC. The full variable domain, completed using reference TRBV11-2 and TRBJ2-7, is EAGVAQSPRYKIIEKRQSVAFWCNPISGHATLYWYQQILGQGPKLLIQFQNNGVVDDSQLPKDRFSAERLKGVDSTLKIQPAKLEDSAVYLCASRPPGTSYYEQYFGPGTRLTVT.

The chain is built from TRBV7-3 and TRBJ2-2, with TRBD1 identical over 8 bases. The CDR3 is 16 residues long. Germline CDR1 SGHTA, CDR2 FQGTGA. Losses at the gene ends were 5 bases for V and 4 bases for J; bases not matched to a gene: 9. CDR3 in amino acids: CASSVQGARITGELFF. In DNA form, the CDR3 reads TGTGCCAGCAGCGTTCAGGGGGCGCGGATCACCGGGGAGCTGTTTTTT.

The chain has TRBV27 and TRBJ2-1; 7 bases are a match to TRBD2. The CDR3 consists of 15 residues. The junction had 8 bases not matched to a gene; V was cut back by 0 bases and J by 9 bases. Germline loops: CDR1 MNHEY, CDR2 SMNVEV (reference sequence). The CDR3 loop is CASSLSLAFMGEQFF. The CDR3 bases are TGTGCCAGCAGTTTATCACTAGCGTTTATGGGTGAGCAGTTCTTC.

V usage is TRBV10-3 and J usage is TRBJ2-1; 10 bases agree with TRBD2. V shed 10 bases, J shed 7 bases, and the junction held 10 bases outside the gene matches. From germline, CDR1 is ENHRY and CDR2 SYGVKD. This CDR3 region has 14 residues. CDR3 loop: CANAKREGQNEQFF. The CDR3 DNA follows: TGTGCCAACGCCAAGCGGGAGGGCCAAAATGAGCAGTTCTTC.

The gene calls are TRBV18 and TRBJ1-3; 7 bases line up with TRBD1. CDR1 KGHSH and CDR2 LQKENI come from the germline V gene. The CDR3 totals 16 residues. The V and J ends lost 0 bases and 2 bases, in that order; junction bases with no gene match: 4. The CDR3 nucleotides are TGTGCCAGCTCACCACCGACAGGGCTGCCTGGAAACACCATATATTTT. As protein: CASSPPTGLPGNTIYF.

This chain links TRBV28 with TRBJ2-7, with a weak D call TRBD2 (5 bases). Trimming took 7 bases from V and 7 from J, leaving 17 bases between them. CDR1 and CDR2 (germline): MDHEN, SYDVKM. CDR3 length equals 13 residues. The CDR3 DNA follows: TGTGCCAGCACATCGGTAGCCTCGGGGGAGCAGTACTTC. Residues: CASTSVASGEQYF.

CDR3 amino acids: CASSESGGYEQYF. Here the CDR3 DNA reads TGCGCCAGCAGTGAGTCAGGTGGCTACGAGCAGTACTTC. The rearrangement links TRBV10-1 to TRBJ2-7, with D unresolved. Between the trimmed V and J ends, which lost 0 bases and 3 bases, there was a span of 6 bases. Germline CDR1 reads WNHNN; CDR2 reads SYGVQD (reference sequence). The CDR3 is made up of 13 amino acids.

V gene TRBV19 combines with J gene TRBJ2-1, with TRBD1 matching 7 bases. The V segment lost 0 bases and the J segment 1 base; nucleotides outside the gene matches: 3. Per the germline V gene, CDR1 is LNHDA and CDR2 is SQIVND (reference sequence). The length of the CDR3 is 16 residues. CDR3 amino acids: CASSIDQGQSYNEQFF. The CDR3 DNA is TGTGCCAGTAGTATAGATCAGGGACAGTCCTACAATGAGCAGTTCTTC.

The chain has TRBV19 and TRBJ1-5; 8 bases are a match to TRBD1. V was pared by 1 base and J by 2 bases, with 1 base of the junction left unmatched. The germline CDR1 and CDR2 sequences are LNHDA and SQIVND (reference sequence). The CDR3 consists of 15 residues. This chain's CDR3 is CASSIAGGGNQPQHF. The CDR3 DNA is TGTGCCAGTAGTATAGCAGGGGGCGGCAATCAGCCCCAGCATTTT.

Here the CDR3 DNA reads TGTGCTAGTGGTTTGTACTCCGATTGGGACAGGGAGAGCACAGATACGCAGTATTTT. Its protein product is CASGLYSDWDRESTDTQYF. The J gene is TRBJ2-3, the V gene TRBV12-5; TRBD1 matches at 9 bases. The V gene's germline CDR1 is LGHNT and CDR2 FRNRAP. This CDR3 region has 19 residues. J was trimmed by 0 bases and V by 2 bases; bases with no gene match: 12. Full variable domain (missing parts from reference TRBV12-5 and TRBJ2-3): DARVTQTPRHKVTEMGQEVTMRCQPILGHNTVFWYRQTMMQGLELLAYFRNRAPLDDSGMPKDRFSAEMPDATLATLKIQPSEPRDSAVYFCASGLYSDWDRESTDTQYFGPGTRLTVL.

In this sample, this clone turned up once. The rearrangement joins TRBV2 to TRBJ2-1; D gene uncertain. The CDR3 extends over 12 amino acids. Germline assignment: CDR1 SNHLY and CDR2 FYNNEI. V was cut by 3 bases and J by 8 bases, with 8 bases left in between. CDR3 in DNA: TGTGCCAGCAGTGACGACGGCGATGAGCAGTTCTTC. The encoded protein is CASSDDGDEQFF. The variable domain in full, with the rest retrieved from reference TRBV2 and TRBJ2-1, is EPEVTQTPSHQVTQMGQEVILRCVPISNHLYFYWYRQILGQKVEFLVSFYNNEISEKSEIFDDQFSVERPDGSNFTLKIRSTKLEDSAMYFCASSDDGDEQFFGPGTRLTVL.

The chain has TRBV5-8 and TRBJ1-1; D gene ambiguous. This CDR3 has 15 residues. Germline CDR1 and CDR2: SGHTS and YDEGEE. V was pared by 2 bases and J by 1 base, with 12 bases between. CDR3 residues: CASSLPGLANTEAFF. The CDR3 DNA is TGTGCCAGCAGCTTACCCGGACTGGCGAACACTGAAGCTTTCTTT.

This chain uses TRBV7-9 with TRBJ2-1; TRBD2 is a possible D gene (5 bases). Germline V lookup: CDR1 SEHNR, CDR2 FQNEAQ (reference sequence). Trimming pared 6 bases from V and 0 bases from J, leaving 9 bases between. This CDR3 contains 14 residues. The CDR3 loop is CASSFSASYNEQFF. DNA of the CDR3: TGTGCCAGCAGTTTTAGCGCCTCCTACAATGAGCAGTTCTTC.

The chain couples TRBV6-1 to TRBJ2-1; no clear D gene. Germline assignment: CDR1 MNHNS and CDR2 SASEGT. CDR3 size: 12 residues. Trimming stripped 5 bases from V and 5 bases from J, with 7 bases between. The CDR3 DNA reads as TGTGCCAGCAGTTTACTCGACAATGAGCAGTTCTTC. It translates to CASSLLDNEQFF.